These 27 T cell receptor beta chains were all obtained from the same sample, sequenced in a study of blood T cell repertoires in COVID-19 (dated by TCRdb to about 2020). Preparation of the library involved the immunoSEQ multiplex PCR assay. Entries here come from immuneACCESS through TCRdb and include only in-frame sequences with V and J called. Some clones fail to appear in such tables; in the studies checked, an unresolved V gene covers under half of the shortfall, and the cause of the remainder is unknown. The sample data list almost 200,000 clones, and around four fifths of these were observed just once. Approximately 0.97% of the sample rests with the top ten. The source material was peripheral blood. These receptor sequences come from a man aged 55-75 years with COVID-19, enrolled during active disease.

This clone was seen a few times. The chain couples TRBV4-1 to TRBJ1-3; D possibly corresponds to TRBD1 (6 bases). Germline V CDR1 and CDR2: MGHRA, YSYEKL. V was shortened by 3 bases and J by 0 bases, with 15 bases between the two germline ends. This CDR3 has 17 amino acids. DNA for the CDR3: TGCGCCAGCAGCCATAGACAGGAATTATACTCTGGAAACACCATATATTTT. Protein product: CASSHRQELYSGNTIYF.

The chain couples TRBV2 to TRBJ1-5; weak D call: TRBD1 (5 bases). Between the trimmed V and J ends, which lost 8 bases and 6 bases, there was a span of 14 bases. The germline CDR1 and CDR2 sequences are SNHLY and FYNNEI. There are 13 residues in the CDR3. CDR3 coding DNA: TGTGCCAGCCAAGCAGGGTTCTCTCAGCCCCAGCATTTT. It yields the protein CASQAGFSQPQHF. Complete variable domain (other parts from reference TRBV2 and TRBJ1-5): EPEVTQTPSHQVTQMGQEVILRCVPISNHLYFYWYRQILGQKVEFLVSFYNNEISEKSEIFDDQFSVERPDGSNFTLKIRSTKLEDSAMYFCASQAGFSQPQHFGDGTRLSIL.

DNA for the CDR3: TGTGCCAGTAGAAATCACAGGGCCACTGAAGCTTTCTTT. Its translation is CASRNHRATEAFF. The chain employs TRBV19 and TRBJ1-1; a possible D gene is TRBD1 (6 bases). The CDR3 runs to 13 residues. The V end lost 6 bases, the J end lost 4 bases, and 12 bases lay between the germline ends. Germline V gene lookup returns CDR1 LNHDA and CDR2 SQIVND (reference sequence).

The chain has TRBV18 and TRBJ2-3; tentatively, D is TRBD2 (5 bases). Trimming removed 0 bases from V and 6 bases from J, with 19 bases in between. The CDR3 totals 17 residues. Germline V lookup: CDR1 KGHSH, CDR2 LQKENI. The CDR3 DNA follows: TGTGCCAGCTCACCACCGAAGGGCGGCGGCCGCGGGGATACGCAGTATTTT. Its protein product is CASSPPKGGGRGDTQYF.

This chain uses TRBV5-4 with TRBJ1-3; D call uncertain. The CDR3 has 14 amino acids. Trimming removed 4 bases from V and 2 bases from J, with 10 bases in between. CDR1 is SGHNT, CDR2 YYREEE, per germline (reference sequence). CDR3 sequence: CASSRTGTGNTIYF. The CDR3, as DNA: TGTGCCAGCAGCCGAACCGGGACTGGAAACACCATATATTTT.

The CDR3 DNA follows: TGTGCCAGCAGTGCACAGGGGATGGGGGGCACTGAAGCTTTCTTT. Translation: CASSAQGMGGTEAFF. The chain combines TRBV2 with TRBJ1-1, with 7 bases aligning to TRBD1. CDR1 is SNHLY and CDR2 is FYNNEI in the germline V gene. The V segment lost 4 bases and the J segment 4 bases; nucleotides outside the gene matches: 9. This CDR3 region has 15 residues.

The chain has TRBV27 and TRBJ1-3; the D is unclear. Germline V gene lookup returns CDR1 MNHEY and CDR2 SMNVEV (reference sequence). Trimming removed 2 bases from V and 2 bases from J, with 13 bases in between. The CDR3 is made up of 16 amino acids. CDR3 sequence (DNA): TGTGCCAGCAGTTTACGGAAGGGAGGGCCTGGAAACACCATATATTTT. This codes for CASSLRKGGPGNTIYF.

V and J are TRBV6-5 and TRBJ1-2; 7 bases map to TRBD1. V was pared by 9 bases and J by 3 bases, with 10 bases of the junction left unmatched. The V gene's germline CDR1 is MNHEY and CDR2 SVGAGI. This CDR3 has 14 amino acids. CDR3 amino acids: CASEATGLDYGYTF. As DNA, the CDR3 is TGTGCCAGTGAAGCGACAGGGTTGGACTATGGCTACACCTTC.

This clone was picked up a small number of times. The chain joins TRBV19 to TRBJ2-1; weak D call: TRBD1 (6 bases). Germline-derived CDR1 and CDR2 are LNHDA and SQIVND (reference sequence). The ends were cut back, 6 bases at V and 4 bases at J, with 10 bases in the middle. CDR3 length equals 13 residues. The CDR3 DNA sequence: TGTGCCAGTAGGGACAGAGGGTACAATGAGCAGTTCTTC. Translation gives CASRDRGYNEQFF.

The chain employs TRBV10-3 and TRBJ1-3; 7 positions agree with TRBD1. The CDR3 has 12 amino acids. The germline gives CDR1 ENHRY, CDR2 SYGVKD. The ends lost 7 bases at V and 4 bases at J; junction bases unmatched: 1. CDR3 region: CAIMGQGNTIYF. The CDR3 DNA reads TGTGCCATCATGGGACAGGGAAACACCATATATTTT.

The V gene is TRBV4-3, the J gene TRBJ1-1; D call uncertain. There are 15 residues in the CDR3. From germline, CDR1 is LGHNA and CDR2 YSLEER. Trimming removed 2 bases at V and 1 base at J, with 11 bases between. The CDR3 sequence: CASSQSLQKNTEAFF. The CDR3 DNA reads as TGCGCCAGCAGCCAAAGTTTACAGAAGAACACTGAAGCTTTCTTT.

The V and J genes are TRBV28 and TRBJ2-6, with no clear D. The CDR3 loop spans 15 amino acids. Looked up from germline, CDR1 is MDHEN and CDR2 is SYDVKM. V was clipped by 4 bases and J by 2 bases, with 9 bases between them. The CDR3: CASSSLVAGANVLTF. In DNA form, the CDR3 reads TGTGCCAGCAGTTCCCTAGTGGCTGGGGCCAACGTCCTGACTTTC.

V and J are TRBV6-5 and TRBJ1-2; tentatively, D is TRBD1 (5 bases). CDR1 is MNHEY and CDR2 is SVGAGI in the germline V gene. There are 14 residues in the CDR3. The V end was cut by 5 bases, the J end by 5 bases, with 15 bases between. In DNA, the CDR3 is TGTGCCAGCAGTAGATCACAGGCAACGTATGGCTACACCTTC. Translated, it gives CASSRSQATYGYTF.

The chain has TRBV5-1 and TRBJ2-3; the D is unclear. Germline CDR1 and CDR2: SGHRS and YFSETQ. The CDR3 contains 16 residues. Trimming stripped 0 bases from V and 4 bases from J, with 15 bases between. DNA of the CDR3: TGCGCCAGCAGCTTGGTGGCTGGGCGTGGATCAGATACGCAGTATTTT. Translation gives CASSLVAGRGSDTQYF.

The V call is TRBV5-4, the J call TRBJ2-7; 9 bases map to TRBD1. Germline trimming cut 0 bases from V and 3 bases from J; bases unmatched to any gene: 4. The CDR3 is made up of 15 amino acids. Germline-derived CDR1 and CDR2 are SGHNT and YYREEE (reference sequence). The CDR3 is CASSLARTGVYEQYF. In DNA form, the CDR3 reads TGTGCCAGCAGCTTGGCCAGGACAGGGGTCTACGAGCAGTACTTC. Full variable domain (rest looked up from reference TRBV5-4 and TRBJ2-7): ETGVTQSPTHLIKTRGQQVTLRCSSQSGHNTVSWYQQALGQGPQFIFQYYREEENGRGNFPPRFSGLQFPNYSSELNVNALELDDSALYLCASSLARTGVYEQYFGPGTRLTVT.

V is TRBV5-5 and J is TRBJ2-1; 9 bases are a match to TRBD2. The CDR3 loop spans 16 amino acids. The germline gives CDR1 SGHKS, CDR2 YYEKEE (reference sequence). J gave up 3 bases and V 0 bases, and 4 bases lay outside the gene matches. CDR3: CASSLAPSGDYNEQFF. The CDR3 region has the DNA TGTGCCAGCAGCTTGGCCCCTAGCGGGGACTACAATGAGCAGTTCTTC.

This sequence joins TRBV4-1 and TRBJ2-7, with 11 bases that match TRBD1. Trimming at V came to 1 base and at J to 7 bases, leaving 3 bases not matched to a gene. In germline, CDR1 is MGHRA, CDR2 YSYEKL. This CDR3 has 14 amino acids. CDR3 bases: TGCGCCAGCAGCCAAGGGACAGGGGGCGCGGAGCAGTACTTC. It yields the protein CASSQGTGGAEQYF.

The chain employs TRBV6-5 and TRBJ2-7, with 9 bases identical to TRBD1. This CDR3 region has 13 residues. Germline V gene data show CDR1 as MNHEY and CDR2 as SVGAGI. The junction had 2 bases not matched to a gene; V was cut back by 6 bases and J by 2 bases. The chain's CDR3 is CASRGTGTYEQYF. The CDR3 DNA sequence: TGTGCCAGCAGGGGGACAGGGACCTACGAGCAGTACTTC.

This clone was detected only a few times. The chain combines TRBV10-3 with TRBJ2-1; 8 bases map to TRBD2. In germline, CDR1 is ENHRY, CDR2 SYGVKD. There are 16 residues in the CDR3. V trimming: 3 bases; J trimming: 6 bases; junction bases outside the gene matches: 10. The chain's CDR3 is CAISDSRGGTSNEQFF. The CDR3 bases are TGTGCCATCAGTGACTCGAGAGGGGGGACTAGCAATGAGCAGTTCTTC.

This chain joins TRBV28 and TRBJ1-1; D may be TRBD1 (6 bases). CDR3 length: 15 amino acids. In germline, CDR1 is MDHEN, CDR2 SYDVKM. V dropped 5 bases and J dropped 4 bases, with 17 bases sitting between them. The CDR3 DNA is TGTGCCAGCAGTGGATCACAGGGTGTGGGCACTGAAGCTTTCTTT. It translates to CASSGSQGVGTEAFF.

This clone was seen only once. The V gene is TRBV5-1, the J gene TRBJ2-7; 8 nucleotides match TRBD1. V dropped 4 bases and J dropped 4; count of bases not matched to a gene: 4. CDR3 length equals 13 residues. Germline values: CDR1 SGHRS, CDR2 YFSETQ. CDR3 sequence (DNA): TGCGCCAGCAGCACCGACAGGGGTTACGAGCAGTACTTC. This codes for CASSTDRGYEQYF.

This chain connects TRBV4-2 to TRBJ2-7; 10 nucleotides agree with TRBD1. This CDR3 spans 14 amino acids. With 4 bases clipped from V and 3 bases from J, the junction kept 3 bases outside the gene matches. Germline assignment: CDR1 LGHNA and CDR2 YNFKEQ. CDR3 loop: CASSPGTGVYEQYF. CDR3 coding DNA: TGTGCCAGCAGCCCCGGGACAGGGGTCTACGAGCAGTACTTC.

This clone is a singleton in its sample. The genes are TRBV5-4 and TRBJ1-1, with 9 bases identical to TRBD1. Germline V gives CDR1 SGHNT, CDR2 YYREEE (reference sequence). The CDR3 runs 17 residues. The V gene end was trimmed by 4 bases and the J gene end by 1 base; junction bases not matched to a gene: 11. CDR3 region: CASSLHGQGRSNTEAFF. The DNA of the CDR3 is TGTGCCAGCAGCCTTCACGGACAGGGGAGGTCGAACACTGAAGCTTTCTTT.

This clone has a single count. An end of the junction does not agree with germline; a read error may underlie this. This chain uses TRBV7-9 with TRBJ2-1, with a tentative D call TRBD1 (6 bases). The CDR3 runs 12 residues. CDR1 and CDR2 (germline): SEHNR, FQNEAQ (reference sequence). The CDR3 sequence is CASSPDRKGQVF. Here the CDR3 DNA reads TGTGCCAGCAGCCCCGACAGGAAGGGGCAAGTCTTC.

The rearrangement links TRBV3-1 (or the pseudogene TRBV3-2) to TRBJ2-2, with D maybe TRBD1 (6 bases). The CDR3 is 14 residues long. Germline values: CDR1 LGHDT, CDR2 YNNKEL (reference sequence). V was cut by 3 bases and J by 3 bases, with 8 bases left in between. CDR3 loop: CASSQDRHTGELFF. CDR3 sequence (DNA): TGTGCCAGCAGCCAGGACAGACACACCGGGGAGCTGTTTTTT.

J is TRBJ2-1 and V is TRBV21-1; the table assigns TRBD2, which was not confirmed against the DNA. TRBV21-1 is a pseudogene locus. This CDR3 comprises 10 residues. This CDR3 is CASKGLAQFF. In DNA form, the CDR3 reads TGTGCCAGCAAAGGACTTGCGCAGTTCTTC.

The V call is TRBV5-6, the J call TRBJ2-1; 11 bases agree with TRBD2. V lost 4 bases, J lost 4 bases, and 7 bases stayed unmatched. Germline loops: CDR1 SGHDT, CDR2 YYEEEE. There are 16 residues in the CDR3. The CDR3 is CASSLIAGGVYNEQFF. CDR3 coding DNA: TGTGCCAGCAGCCTAATAGCGGGAGGGGTATACAATGAGCAGTTCTTC.